The present T cell receptor beta chain was sequenced within a study of blood T cells in healthy people across ages. General study results and limits: Donor CMV status was unknown, possibly confounding expanded clonotype changes.

Germline V gene data show CDR1 as DFQATT and CDR2 as SNEGSKA (reference sequence). V was clipped by 2 bases and J by 0 bases; unmatched bases: 7. CDR3 length: 16 amino acids. As regards this clonotype: Its target is unknown.

Together with a sample-barcoded 5' primer, a J-beta primer mix was included in a second PCR lasting about 7 to 12 cycles. Each CDR3 protein is one row after TCRdb ran MiXCR on the 5' RACE reads. The repertoire consists of 850,000 to 1,100,000 distinct CDR3 sequences, with approximately 38% occurring once and the leading ten covering about 12%. Specimen: blood. This clonotype originated in a man aged 18 to 30 in good health. The J gene is TRBJ1-5, the V gene TRBV20-1, with 7 positions matching TRBD1. CDR3 sequence: CSARPQNRGSNQPQHF. The CDR3 DNA follows: TGCAGTGCTAGACCGCAAAACAGGGGTAGCAATCAGCCCCAGCATTTT.